This T cell receptor (beta chain) appears in the sequencing data of a study of shared clonotypes between healthy human individuals. In regard to this clone: The antigen remains undetermined. A read error may account for a junction end that differs from germline.

The data were produced by immunoSEQ multiplex PCR, yet TCRdb's version contains in-frame clones alone and is incomplete. The sample contains 2 million to 3 million clones, 93% of which appear only once. This CDR3 has 13 residues. Per germline, CDR1 ENHRY and CDR2 SYGVKD. Study-wide results and caveats: The sole specimen, blood, was sampled, and tissue repertoires likely differ.

This clonotype was sampled from a man aged 18 to 29 in good health. Some clones in this sample may be carry-over from other donors' samples. The chain carries TRBV10-3 and TRBJ2-7, with D possibly matching TRBD1 (6 bases). Material: naive CD4+ T cells from PBMCs. Subset denoted: CD45RA+ positively selected. The CDR3 loop is CATSPEQGFEQYF. The CDR3 nucleotides are TGTGCCACCAGTCCGGAACAGGGATTCGAGCAGTACTTC.